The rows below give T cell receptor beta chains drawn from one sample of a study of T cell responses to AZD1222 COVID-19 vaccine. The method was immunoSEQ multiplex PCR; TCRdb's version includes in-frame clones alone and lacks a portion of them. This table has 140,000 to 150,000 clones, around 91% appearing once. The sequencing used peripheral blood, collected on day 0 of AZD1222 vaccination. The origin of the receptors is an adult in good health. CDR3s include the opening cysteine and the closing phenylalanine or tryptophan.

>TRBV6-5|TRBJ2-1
CASSSSSGGYNEQFF
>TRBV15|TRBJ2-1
CATSRDKTSSWQFF
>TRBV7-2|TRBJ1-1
CASSLQGSGTEAFF
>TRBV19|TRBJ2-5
CASSIDRGETQYF
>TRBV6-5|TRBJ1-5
CASSYEVNQPQHF
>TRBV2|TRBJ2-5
CASSGDRGLAGGKTQYF
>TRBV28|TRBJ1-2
CASSLPGDGYGYTF
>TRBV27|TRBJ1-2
CASSSGTYIGGGYTF
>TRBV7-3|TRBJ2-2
CASTPLGGARAGELFF
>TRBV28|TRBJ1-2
CASRTTGGDNYGYTF
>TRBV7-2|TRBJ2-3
CASSLRGGVGNTQYF
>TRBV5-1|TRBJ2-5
CASSTSTGPETQYF
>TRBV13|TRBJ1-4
CASSLGSYEKLFF
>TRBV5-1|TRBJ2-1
CASSLQGPIYNEQFF
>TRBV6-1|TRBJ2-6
CASSEFEASGANVLTF
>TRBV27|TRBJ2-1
CASSPPSGAGIHEQFF
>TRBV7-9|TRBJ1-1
CASSSAQTEAFF
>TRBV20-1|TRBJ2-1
CSAPQRGQFF